These T cell receptor beta chains were read from a single sample in a study of blood T cell repertoires in COVID-19. TCRdb keeps only in-frame clones here, not all; method: immunoSEQ multiplex PCR. Here the sample spans 100,000 to 150,000 clones, about 90% being singletons. The sequenced sample was peripheral blood. All receptors derive from a woman between 65 and 79 years old with acute or convalescent COVID-19. The CDR3 runs from the conserved cysteine through the conserved F or W. The D gene is left open where the match is weak. Clone size, where shown, is once, few, many, or a class for clones that have expanded.

d_gene | j_gene | v_gene | abundance | CDR3aa | CDR3nt
NA | TRBJ2-2 | TRBV12-5 | NA | CASKDRNTGELFF | TGTGCTAGTAAGGACAGGAACACCGGGGAGCTGTTTTTT
NA | TRBJ2-5 | TRBV2 | NA | CASRLDSQETQYF | TGTGCCAGCAGACTGGACAGCCAAGAGACCCAGTACTTC
NA | TRBJ1-2 | TRBV6-5 | NA | CASSYGGYSYGYTF | TGTGCCAGCAGTTATGGGGGCTACTCCTATGGCTACACCTTC
TRBD1 | TRBJ1-3 | TRBV2 | few | CASSEQGAPGNTIYF | TGTGCCAGCAGTGAACAGGGGGCGCCTGGAAACACCATATATTTT
TRBD1 | TRBJ1-4 | TRBV19 | NA | CASKKGQGANEKLFF | TGTGCCAGTAAGAAAGGACAGGGGGCTAATGAAAAACTGTTTTTT
TRBD1 | TRBJ1-5 | TRBV4-1 | NA | CASSQTGAPSPQHF | TGCGCCAGCAGCCAGACAGGGGCCCCATCGCCCCAGCATTTT
TRBD1 | TRBJ2-7 | TRBV9 | NA | CASSFGQGRGEQYF | TGTGCCAGCAGCTTCGGACAGGGGAGGGGCGAGCAGTACTTC
TRBD1 | TRBJ1-1 | TRBV5-1 | NA | CASSPGGQLNTEAFF | TGCGCCAGCAGCCCCGGGGGACAGCTGAACACTGAAGCTTTCTTT
TRBD1 | TRBJ1-2 | TRBV5-5 | NA | CASSLHYSGGYGYTF | TGTGCCAGCAGCCTACACTACTCAGGGGGCTATGGCTACACCTTC
TRBD2 | TRBJ2-1 | TRBV18 | NA | CASSPGGGASDEQFF | TGTGCCAGCTCACCAGGCGGGGGGGCGTCGGATGAGCAGTTCTTC
TRBD1 | TRBJ2-7 | TRBV5-4 | few | CASSHRGLGEQYF | TGTGCCAGCAGCCACAGGGGGCTCGGGGAGCAGTACTTC
TRBD1 | TRBJ2-5 | TRBV7-3 | NA | CASSCGVCRDRGLVETQYF | TGTGCCAGCAGCTGTGGGGTGTGCCGGGACAGGGGGCTTGTGGAGACCCAGTACTTC
NA | TRBJ2-1 | TRBV2 | NA | CASRFGGDRVKNEQFF | TGTGCCAGCAGATTCGGGGGGGACAGGGTTAAGAATGAGCAGTTCTTC
NA | TRBJ1-6 | TRBV27 | NA | CASRPPGLSTSYNSPLHF | TGTGCCAGCAGACCCCCGGGACTTTCTACCTCCTATAATTCACCCCTCCACTTT
TRBD1 | TRBJ2-7 | TRBV2 | NA | CASKLDRVSYEQYF | TGTGCCAGCAAACTGGACAGGGTCTCCTACGAGCAGTACTTC
TRBD1 | TRBJ1-4 | TRBV19 | NA | CASSVQTGEFEKLFF | TGTGCCAGTAGTGTCCAGACAGGGGAGTTTGAAAAACTGTTTTTT
NA | TRBJ2-7 | TRBV21-1 | NA | CASPLPRLGLSSYEQYF | TGTGCCAGCCCCCTGCCGAGACTGGGGCTTAGTTCCTACGAGCAGTACTTC
TRBD1 | TRBJ1-1 | TRBV3-1/TRBV3-2 | NA | CASSRTGEGTEAFF | TGTGCCAGCAGCCGGACAGGGGAAGGTACTGAAGCTTTCTTT
NA | TRBJ2-7 | TRBV28 | once | CASRRGGASYEQYF | TGTGCCAGCAGGAGAGGGGGGGCCTCCTACGAGCAGTACTTC
TRBD2 | TRBJ2-1 | TRBV28 | NA | CASMITSGSFYNEQFF | TGTGCCAGCATGATCACTAGCGGTTCTTTTTACAATGAGCAGTTCTTC
NA | TRBJ2-7 | TRBV5-1 | NA | CASSLGHNEQYF | TGCGCCAGCAGCTTGGGACACAACGAGCAGTACTTC
NA | TRBJ1-5 | TRBV7-9 | few | CASSLYRHHNSNQPQHF | TGTGCCAGCAGCCTATACAGGCACCACAATAGCAATCAGCCCCAGCATTTT
TRBD1 | TRBJ1-2 | TRBV6-5 | NA | CASSPGGQGYGYTF | TGTGCCAGCAGCCCCGGGGGACAGGGCTATGGCTACACCTTC
NA | TRBJ1-1 | TRBV5-1 | NA | CASSLRRGNTEAFF | TGCGCCAGCAGCTTGCGACGGGGGAACACTGAAGCTTTCTTT
TRBD1 | TRBJ2-6 | TRBV5-4 | few | CASSLDGQGDAKANVLTF | TGTGCCAGCAGCTTAGATGGACAGGGGGATGCTAAGGCCAACGTCCTGACTTTC
NA | TRBJ1-6 | TRBV6-5 | NA | CASSYYRFDSPLHF | TGTGCCAGCAGTTACTACAGGTTCGATTCACCCCTCCACTTT
NA | TRBJ1-3 | TRBV3-1/TRBV3-2 | NA | CASSQAAGRRSGNTIYF | TGTGCCAGCAGCCAAGCGGCAGGGCGCCGCTCTGGAAACACCATATATTTT
NA | TRBJ2-2 | TRBV2 | NA | CASKGRLNTGELFF | TGTGCCAGCAAGGGGCGACTGAACACCGGGGAGCTGTTTTTT